The 14 T cell receptor beta chains below all came from one sample that was sequenced in a study of shared clonotypes between healthy human individuals. Profiling relied on immunoSEQ multiplex PCR, and the TCRdb table lists in-frame clones only, not all of them. This sample carries about half a million clones, 70% to 85% of them seen once, and the ten largest clones take roughly 12%. Sequenced sample: PBMCs. Receptor source: a woman aged 35 to 49 in good health. Some clones in this sample may be carry-over from other donors' samples.

The chain uses TRBV6-6 and TRBJ2-1; D is possibly TRBD1 (6 bases). The germline gives CDR1 MNHNY, CDR2 SVGAGI (reference sequence). With 5 bases removed from V and 5 bases from J, the gap between germline ends came to 10 bases. The CDR3 sequence is 13 residues long. The CDR3 is CASSLGQNNEQFF. The CDR3 region has the DNA TGTGCCAGCAGTCTCGGACAGAACAATGAGCAGTTCTTC.

The chain couples TRBV5-1 to TRBJ2-1, with 9 bases fitting TRBD2. The CDR3 sequence is 16 residues long. After removal of 4 bases from V and 6 bases from J, the junction contained 11 bases not matched to a gene. The germline CDR1 and CDR2 sequences are SGHRS and YFSETQ. CDR3 sequence reads: CASSPGAGGVSNEQFF. The CDR3, as DNA: TGCGCCAGCAGCCCTGGGGCGGGAGGGGTGAGCAATGAGCAGTTCTTC. The variable domain in full, with the rest retrieved from reference TRBV5-1 and TRBJ2-1, is KAGVTQTPRYLIKTRGQQVTLSCSPISGHRSVSWYQQTPGQGLQFLFEYFSETQRNKGNFPGRFSGRQFSNSRSEMNVSTLELGDSALYLCASSPGAGGVSNEQFFGPGTRLTVL.

In this sample, this clone turned up a few times. The J gene is TRBJ1-5, the V gene TRBV28; 7 bases agree with TRBD1. Per the germline V gene, CDR1 is MDHEN and CDR2 is SYDVKM. Losses at the gene ends were 5 bases for V and 3 bases for J; bases not matched to a gene: 7. The CDR3 is made up of 15 amino acids. CDR3 amino acids: CASSQVRGANQPQHF. The CDR3 DNA is TGTGCCAGCAGTCAGGTCAGGGGGGCCAATCAGCCCCAGCATTTT.

As regards this clone: Other DNA sequences in the sample encode the same CDR3. V gene TRBV25-1 combines with J gene TRBJ2-5; a possible D gene is TRBD1 (6 bases). Germline CDR1 is MGHDK and CDR2 is SYGVNS. The CDR3 length is 12 residues. The germline V and J ends were trimmed by 3 bases and 4 bases, with 6 bases remaining between them. In nucleotides, the CDR3 is TGTGCCAGCAGTGAGGACAGAGAGACCCAGTACTTC. This translates into CASSEDRETQYF. Based on the CDR3 plus reference TRBV25-1 and TRBJ2-5, the full variable domain is EADIYQTPRYLVIGTGKKITLECSQTMGHDKMYWYQQDPGMELHLIHYSYGVNSTEKGDLSSESTVSRIRTEHFPLTLESARPSHTSQYLCASSEDRETQYFGPGTRLLVL.

J is TRBJ1-1 and V is TRBV10-3; D perhaps matches TRBD1 (5 bases). V shed 6 bases and J shed 1 base, with 9 bases lying between them. This CDR3 spans 13 amino acids. The germline gives CDR1 ENHRY, CDR2 SYGVKD. This chain's CDR3 is CAISLGQNTEAFF. For the CDR3, the DNA is TGTGCCATCAGCCTCGGACAGAACACTGAAGCTTTCTTT.

This clone was detected once. The chain joins TRBV30 to TRBJ2-3, with D unresolved. The CDR3 consists of 11 residues. V lost 5 bases, J lost 6 bases, and 9 bases lay in between. Per germline, CDR1 GTSNPN and CDR2 SVGIG (reference sequence). This chain's CDR3 is CAWGLVDTQYF. The DNA for the CDR3 is TGTGCCTGGGGCCTAGTTGATACGCAGTATTTT.

At least ten counts were recorded for this clone. The gene calls are TRBV6-1 and TRBJ2-7; 7 positions agree with TRBD2. CDR3 length: 14 amino acids. Germline V gives CDR1 MNHNS, CDR2 SASEGT. With V trimmed by 8 bases and J by 0 bases, 7 bases remained unmatched. The CDR3 loop reads CASLGLSDSYEQYF. Here the CDR3 DNA reads TGTGCCAGCCTGGGACTATCCGACTCCTACGAGCAGTACTTC.

The rearrangement links TRBV27 to TRBJ2-2; 9 bases align to TRBD1. Germline V gene lookup returns CDR1 MNHEY and CDR2 SMNVEV (reference sequence). Trimming cost V 11 bases and J 6 bases; bases outside gene matches: 16. CDR3 size: 16 residues. This CDR3 reads CAVITPRDREAGELFF. The CDR3 region has the DNA TGTGCCGTTATCACCCCCAGGGACAGGGAGGCCGGGGAGCTGTTTTTT.

This clone was counted ten times or more. The rearrangement links TRBV11-2 to TRBJ2-1, with 9 bases identical to TRBD1. In germline, CDR1 is SGHAT, CDR2 FQNNGV. J lost 5 bases, V lost 5 bases, and 19 bases had no gene match. This CDR3 spans 19 amino acids. The CDR3 region is CASSDGQGYHRVGDNEQFF. DNA of the CDR3: TGTGCCAGCAGCGACGGACAGGGGTATCACAGAGTCGGGGACAATGAGCAGTTCTTC.

This chain joins TRBV7-2 and TRBJ2-7; TRBD2 aligns across 8 bases. The CDR3 covers 15 residues. The ends lost 5 bases at V and 0 bases at J; junction bases unmatched: 6. Per the germline V gene, CDR1 is SGHTA and CDR2 is FQGNSA. CDR3 amino acids: CASSVSGKSSYEQYF. CDR3 bases: TGTGCCAGCAGCGTTAGCGGGAAAAGCTCCTACGAGCAGTACTTC.

This clone was seen ten or more times. This sequence joins TRBV30 and TRBJ1-5; 8 nucleotides agree with TRBD1. Germline CDR1 reads GTSNPN; CDR2 reads SVGIG (reference sequence). Trimming at V came to 0 bases and at J to 6 bases, leaving 7 bases not matched to a gene. The CDR3 is 15 residues long. The CDR3 DNA follows: TGTGCCTGGAGTGTCGGGGCAGGGGGCGGTCAGCCCCAGCATTTT. Amino acid sequence: CAWSVGAGGGQPQHF.

This chain links TRBV6-1 with TRBJ1-5, with D tentatively TRBD1 (5 bases). This CDR3 is built from 13 residues. The germline V gene has CDR1 MNHNS and CDR2 SASEGT. The germline V and J ends were trimmed by 6 bases and 12 bases, with 18 bases remaining between them. CDR3 sequence (DNA): TGTGCCAGCAGCCTAGGGGCGGAGGCAGGCCAGCATTTT. Translated: CASSLGAEAGQHF.

This clone was counted many times. The CDR3: CATNEGFNEKLFF. The CDR3 DNA is TGTGCCACAAACGAGGGCTTTAATGAAAAACTGTTTTTT. The chain carries TRBV7-9 and TRBJ1-4; D not certain. Germline V gene sequence: CDR1 SEHNR, CDR2 FQNEAQ (reference sequence). The CDR3 is 13 amino acids. Trimming pared 10 bases from V and 4 bases from J, leaving 13 bases between.

The CDR3 DNA reads as TGTGCCTGGATTAATATGAACACTGAAGCTTTCTTT. This gives the protein CAWINMNTEAFF. V is TRBV30 and J is TRBJ1-1, with D uncertain. V lost 4 bases, J lost 0 bases, and 6 bases lay in between. The length of the CDR3 is 12 residues. Per germline, CDR1 GTSNPN and CDR2 SVGIG (reference sequence).